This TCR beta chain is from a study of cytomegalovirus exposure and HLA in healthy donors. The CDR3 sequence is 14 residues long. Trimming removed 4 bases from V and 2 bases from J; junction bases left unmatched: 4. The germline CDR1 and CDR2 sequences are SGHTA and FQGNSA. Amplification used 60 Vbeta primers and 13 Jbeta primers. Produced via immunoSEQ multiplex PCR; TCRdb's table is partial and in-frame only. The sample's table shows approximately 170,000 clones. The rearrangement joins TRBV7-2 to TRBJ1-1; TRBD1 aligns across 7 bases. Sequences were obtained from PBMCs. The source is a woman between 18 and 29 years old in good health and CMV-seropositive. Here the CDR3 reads CASSSQGVNTEAFF. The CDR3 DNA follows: TGTGCCAGCAGCTCCCAGGGGGTTAACACTGAAGCTTTCTTT.